The 2 T cell receptor beta chains below come from one sample, sequenced in a study of T cell changes during pregnancy in multiple sclerosis. Only in-frame clones appear in the TCRdb table, and some are missing; sequencing was by immunoSEQ multiplex PCR. The sample includes about 60,000 clones, 90% to 95% seen only once; the top ten take 0.85%. This material consisted of peripheral blood, taken before pregnancy. The origin of the receptors is a female donor with multiple sclerosis, enrolled in a pregnancy study.

The chain uses TRBV11-2 and TRBJ2-7; 7 nucleotides match TRBD1. Losses at the gene ends were 3 bases for V and 4 bases for J; bases not matched to a gene: 3. The CDR3 has 13 amino acids. Looked up from germline, CDR1 is SGHAT and CDR2 is FQNNGV. DNA for the CDR3: TGTGCCAGCAGCTTTGCAGGGGGATACGAGCAGTACTTC. It specifies CASSFAGGYEQYF.

The CDR3 coding sequence is TGTGCCAGCAGCTTAAAAGGGAGGGATATAGGGGCCAACGTCCTGACTTTC. This sequence encodes CASSLKGRDIGANVLTF. V usage is TRBV7-3 and J usage is TRBJ2-6; the match to TRBD2 covers 7 bases. The CDR3 is made up of 17 amino acids. The trim removed 1 base at V and 4 bases at J, leaving 7 bases unmatched. The germline gives CDR1 SGHTA, CDR2 FQGTGA. The full variable domain, with the rest looked up from reference TRBV7-3 and TRBJ2-6, is GAGVSQTPSNKVTEKGKYVELRCDPISGHTALYWYRQSLGQGPEFLIYFQGTGAADDSGLPNDRFFAVRPEGSVSTLKIQRTERGDSAVYLCASSLKGRDIGANVLTFGAGSRLTVL.